This TCR beta chain stems from a study of Ad26.COV2.S vaccination and SARS-CoV-2 variants. Study information: The donor was enrolled in the Ad26.COV2.S arm of the COV1001 trial.

The protocol was immunoSEQ multiplex PCR, while the TCRdb copy is restricted to in-frame clones and leaves out a portion. Here the sample spans roughly 350,000 clones, about 87% being singletons. Treatment indicated: some 20 received Ad26.COV2.S at low or high dose, single or two shots; roughly five received placebo; per-sample allocation not given. Sampling was done on day 63 after the first vaccine or placebo injection. J lost 7 bases, V lost 4 bases, and 4 bases had no gene match. The CDR3 loop spans 14 amino acids. Germline assignment: CDR1 SGHTA and CDR2 FQGNSA. By sample fraction, this clone is medium-sized.

The source material was peripheral blood, sampled in a trial of Ad26.COV2.S vaccine versus placebo. The receptor was isolated from a person between 18 and 60 years old who received the Ad26.COV2.S COVID-19 vaccine or a placebo. The J gene is TRBJ2-4, the V gene TRBV7-2; 10 bases align to TRBD1. The CDR3 bases are TGTGCCAGCAGCTCCTCGACAGGGGGCAACATTCAGTACTTC. Its translation: CASSSSTGGNIQYF.